This passage covers 7 T cell receptor beta chains from one sample sequenced in a study of T-cell reconstitution after alpha-beta-depleted transplantation in children. Unique molecular identifiers were built into the TCRbeta library. TCRdb re-derived calls from the PCR reads in MiXCR, one entry per CDR3 protein. Here the sample spans fewer than 400,000 distinct CDR3 sequences, approximately 20% being singletons. The source material was PBMCs from the stem cell graft donor, sampled from the stem cell graft. These receptors were obtained from a human donor who donated a stem cell graft to a child with acute myeloid leukemia.

This clonotype was observed at least ten times. This chain uses TRBV10-3 with TRBJ2-2; D is unclear. Germline V lookup: CDR1 ENHRY, CDR2 SYGVKD. This CDR3 is 13 amino acids long. V was trimmed by 3 bases and J by 1 base, leaving 3 bases between them. Written as DNA, the CDR3 is TGTGCCATCAGTGATATGAACACCGGGGAGCTGTTTTTT. Translated: CAISDMNTGELFF.

This chain connects TRBV7-9 to TRBJ1-6; 9 bases agree with TRBD1. CDR3 length: 17 residues. V was pared by 5 bases and J by 5 bases, with 10 bases of the junction left unmatched. Germline values: CDR1 SEHNR, CDR2 FQNEAQ (reference sequence). Here the CDR3 DNA reads TGTGCCAGCAGCCCCGGGACAGGGCTGCGAGATAATTCACCCCTCCACTTT. Translating it yields CASSPGTGLRDNSPLHF.

This clonotype was counted only a few times. The V and J genes are TRBV12-3 or TRBV12-4 and TRBJ2-2, with D unresolved. The CDR3 is made up of 13 amino acids. V dropped 4 bases and J dropped 6 bases, with 9 bases sitting between them. The CDR3 DNA reads TGTGCCAGCAGTTCGTTAGCCCCCGGGGAGCTGTTTTTT. It specifies CASSSLAPGELFF.

There are a few counts of this clonotype. V and J are TRBV9 and TRBJ1-4; no clear D. There are 14 residues in the CDR3. The V and J ends lost 1 base and 7 bases respectively, with 11 bases between them. Germline lookup yields CDR1 SGDLS and CDR2 YYNGEE. CDR3 residues: CASSVYSVSEKLFF. The CDR3 nucleotides are TGTGCCAGCAGCGTATACTCGGTTAGTGAAAAACTGTTTTTT. Combining the CDR3 with reference TRBV9 and TRBJ1-4 gives the whole variable domain DSGVTQTPKHLITATGQRVTLRCSPRSGDLSVYWYQQSLDQGLQFLIQYYNGEERAKGNILERFSAQQFPDLHSELNLSSLELGDSALYFCASSVYSVSEKLFFGSGTQLSVL.

The J gene is TRBJ1-2, the V gene TRBV7-6; 7 nucleotides align to TRBD1. The CDR3 has 16 residues. Losses at the gene ends were 1 base for V and 2 bases for J; bases not matched to a gene: 7. From germline, CDR1 is SGHVS and CDR2 FNYEAQ. The CDR3 is CASSLGVQGENYGYTF. The CDR3 DNA follows: TGTGCCAGCAGCTTAGGGGTTCAGGGGGAGAACTATGGCTACACCTTC.

V and J are TRBV6-2 or TRBV6-3 and TRBJ2-7, with a possible D match to TRBD2 (6 bases). V lost 0 bases, J lost 3 bases, and 12 bases lay in between. Germline CDR1 reads MNHEY; CDR2 reads SVGEGT. The CDR3 length is 15 residues. The CDR3 spells CASSYSLARNYEQYF. The DNA of the CDR3 is TGTGCCAGCAGTTACTCTCTAGCGAGGAACTACGAGCAGTACTTC.

The chain couples TRBV20-1 to TRBJ2-7, with 9 positions matching TRBD2. Losses at the gene ends were 6 bases for V and 3 bases for J; bases not matched to a gene: 3. This CDR3 region has 12 residues. CDR1 is DFQATT, CDR2 SNEGSKA, per germline (reference sequence). CDR3 DNA: TGCAGTGCCCTGACTAGCGGCTACGAGCAGTACTTC. It codes for CSALTSGYEQYF.